This T cell receptor (beta chain) stems from a study of blood T cell repertoires in COVID-19 (dated by TCRdb to 2018 to 2021). For the wider study: Samples covering the acute and convalescent phases of COVID-19 were provided by collaborators in the United States, Italy and Spain. The material from the prospective study consisted of cDNA or gDNA derived from T cells, B-cell-depleted T cells, or PBMCs. Deeply sampled blood TCRbeta repertoires from subjects exposed to, actively infected with, or recovered from COVID-19 were included in the dataset. The repertoires were released in a freely available public database meant as a resource for research on the immune response to SARS-CoV-2. Samples came from the ongoing ImmuneRACE study (first 160 participants) plus 1,254 subjects from 6 global collaborators. Sample metadata almost always included a de-identified subject ID, COVID-19 status, age in years and sex. Where HLA class I and class II types were available, the types were taken from metadata supplied by the sample provider, not from assay-based typing. Broad study findings and their caveats: How much clinical and demographic metadata was included differed by source and by participant, and the metadata was provided uncurated.

The immunoSEQ Assay, a bias-controlled multiplex PCR, was used to amplify TCRbeta CDR3 regions from genomic DNA. The source study handled its data this way. The number of nucleated cells in each sample was estimated from the amplification of reference gene primers within the assay. Sequence reads were collapsed and filtered to measure the absolute abundance of every unique TCRbeta CDR3 rearrangement. For each sample, productive Simpson clonality was calculated as the square root of Simpson's diversity index over productive rearrangements. What TCRdb holds here is the immuneACCESS table cut down to in-frame rearrangements. Part of the clones is not present; checked against another copy, under half of the missing clones reflect an unresolved V gene, and the others are unexplained. The V and J calls and the clone size are those of that table, but D and trimming were determined from the DNA. This sample comprises 350,000 to 450,000 clones, roughly nine tenths of them detected only once. The ten largest clones represent around 1.7% of the sample.

About this clone itself: What this receptor recognizes is not known. No clone much larger than this one lies a single base away; base qualities are absent.

Enrolling through a virtual design, the prospective study's participants ranged in age from roughly 18 to 89 years and lived across 24 United States geographic areas. Cohort assignment in the prospective study relied on participant-reported clinical history from a screening survey and a study questionnaire. ImmuneRACE Cohort 3 recovered participants were defined by two consecutive negative NP/OP PCR tests, healthcare professional clearance, or symptom resolution. In the prospective study, whole blood, serum and a nasopharyngeal or oropharyngeal swab were collected from each participant by mobile phlebotomists. Additional blood draws and questionnaires over an approximately 2-month period could optionally be provided by prospective study participants. Prospective study blood samples were shipped either frozen or at room temperature before DNA extraction. The sequencing input was PBMCs or T cells enriched from blood (not recorded which). This TCR was sampled from a woman under 40 who had recovered from COVID-19.

In nucleotide form, the sequence is TGTGCCAGCAGTGAGTCACGAGGGAACATTCAGTACTTC. This encodes CASSESRGNIQYF. The chain couples TRBV6-4 to TRBJ2-4; a tentative D call is TRBD2 (5 bases match). Sequences MRHNA (CDR1) and SNTAGT (CDR2) are obtained from the germline V gene. The junction carries 10 bases between V and J, which are trimmed by 3 bases and 7 bases respectively. The CDR3, from cysteine to phenylalanine, totals 13 residues. Only CDR3 DNA remains: 39 bases, in frame from the first base.